Each of the 20 T cell receptor beta chains below was sequenced from the same sample in a study of beta chain features in type 1 diabetes. Expressed TCRB transcripts were sequenced, since all the RNA that had been isolated was reverse transcribed. The assay was immunoSEQ multiplex PCR, and TCRdb's table has in-frame clones only and misses some. The sample lists about 240,000 clones; about 15% were seen once. Their recognized antigens are unknown. Broader study findings: Researchers report that Type 1 diabetes patients had moderately but significantly shorter TCRB CDR3s across all four CD4+ subsets.

Sequencing was carried out using naive CD4+ T cells from blood. Every receptor here comes from a man younger than 40 with type 1 diabetes.

This clone has a handful of counts. The rearrangement joins TRBV6-5 to TRBJ2-1; D is ambiguous. Germline V gene lookup returns CDR1 MNHEY and CDR2 SVGAGI. CDR3 length equals 14 residues. V gave up 6 bases and J gave up 0 bases, with 9 bases separating them. The CDR3 is CASSPSTSYNEQFF. The CDR3 nucleotides read TGTGCCAGCAGCCCCAGTACCTCCTACAATGAGCAGTTCTTC.

This sequence joins TRBV5-6 and TRBJ2-5; 8 bases agree with TRBD2. V lost 3 bases to trimming and J lost 5 bases; unmatched junction nucleotides: 6. The germline V gene has CDR1 SGHDT and CDR2 YYEEEE. The CDR3 loop spans 14 amino acids. CDR3 amino acids: CASSWGTSLETQYF. CDR3 nucleotide sequence: TGTGCCAGCAGCTGGGGGACTAGTTTGGAGACCCAGTACTTC.

This clone has just a few counts. The J gene is TRBJ2-1, the V gene TRBV5-1; TRBD2 matches at 14 bases. Per germline, CDR1 SGHRS and CDR2 YFSETQ. Trimming at V came to 4 bases and at J to 9 bases, leaving 9 bases not matched to a gene. The CDR3 covers 16 residues. The CDR3 DNA reads as TGCGCCAGCAGCGTCGGGACTAGCGGGAGATTGACTGAGCAGTTCTTC. Its translation is CASSVGTSGRLTEQFF.

A few counts support this clone. This chain joins TRBV7-6 and TRBJ2-1; 7 bases line up with TRBD2. CDR3 length equals 16 residues. Unmatched junction bases numbered 12, after V lost 1 base and J lost 9 bases. CDR1 and CDR2 (germline): SGHVS, FNYEAQ. CDR3 nucleotide sequence: TGTGCCAGCAGCTTAGTTGGCGGCGACGTAGCGGGTGAGCAGTTCTTC. This codes for CASSLVGGDVAGEQFF.

Only a few counts were recorded for this clone. This chain joins TRBV28 and TRBJ2-3; D is uncertain. The CDR3 is 11 amino acids. Deletions cut 4 bases from V and 7 bases from J, with 6 bases between. In germline, CDR1 is MDHEN, CDR2 SYDVKM. This chain's CDR3 is CASSSPHTQYF. DNA of the CDR3: TGTGCCAGCAGTTCCCCTCATACGCAGTATTTT.

This chain links TRBV19 with TRBJ2-3, with D possibly matching TRBD1 (6 bases). Germline CDR1 is LNHDA and CDR2 is SQIVND (reference sequence). The V and J ends lost 7 bases and 9 bases respectively, with 11 bases between them. CDR3 length: 11 residues. The CDR3 bases are TGTGCCAGTACTCTACAGGGCACGCAGTATTTT. This codes for CASTLQGTQYF.

This clone showed up just a few times. CDR3 protein: CASSTRVTGDYNEQFF. CDR3 nucleotide sequence: TGTGCCAGTAGTACGAGGGTGACCGGCGATTACAATGAGCAGTTCTTC. The chain has TRBV19 and TRBJ2-1; D is perhaps TRBD2 (5 bases). The CDR3 runs 16 residues. CDR1 and CDR2 (germline): LNHDA, SQIVND (reference sequence). Trimming stripped 4 bases from V and 4 bases from J, with 17 bases between.

This clone was picked up a small number of times. V is TRBV30 and J is TRBJ2-7; D is possibly TRBD1 (6 bases). The CDR3 is 14 amino acids. Germline V gives CDR1 GTSNPN, CDR2 SVGIG (reference sequence). With 1 base removed from V and 3 bases from J, the gap between germline ends came to 13 bases. The CDR3 reads CAWSEGHSIYEQYF. As DNA, the CDR3 is TGTGCCTGGAGTGAGGGACACTCGATCTACGAGCAGTACTTC.

This clone showed up just a few times. The V and J genes are TRBV4-1 and TRBJ2-1; a weak D match, TRBD2 (7 bases). The CDR3 is 15 residues long. The V end was cut by 0 bases, the J end by 5 bases, with 11 bases between. The germline V gene encodes CDR1 MGHRA and CDR2 YSYEKL. The CDR3 sequence is CASSQEGGANNEQFF. CDR3 DNA sequence: TGCGCCAGCAGCCAAGAAGGGGGGGCTAACAATGAGCAGTTCTTC.

This clone appeared a few times. This sequence joins TRBV2 and TRBJ1-5, with D maybe TRBD1 (5 bases). This CDR3 has 15 amino acids. V was pared by 0 bases and J by 6 bases, with 12 bases between. Germline V gene data show CDR1 as SNHLY and CDR2 as FYNNEI. In DNA form, the CDR3 reads TGTGCCAGCAGTGAAGCGGTCAGGGCAAGTCAGCCCCAGCATTTT. Translated: CASSEAVRASQPQHF.

The V call is TRBV5-1, the J call TRBJ2-1; 7 positions match TRBD1. The germline CDR1 and CDR2 sequences are SGHRS and YFSETQ. This CDR3 comprises 15 residues. V shed 3 bases and J 1 base; nucleotides not matched to a gene: 4. The CDR3: CASSSQGVSYNEQFF. The CDR3 DNA reads as TGCGCCAGCAGCTCGCAGGGGGTGTCCTACAATGAGCAGTTCTTC.

This clone was seen a handful of times. V usage is TRBV4-3 and J usage is TRBJ2-5; D may be TRBD2 (6 bases). Germline V CDR1 and CDR2: LGHNA, YSLEER. The ends were cut back, 1 base at V and 5 bases at J, with 14 bases in the middle. This CDR3 has 15 residues. CDR3 residues: CASSQGIAERETQYF. The CDR3 DNA is TGCGCCAGCAGCCAAGGGATAGCGGAACGGGAGACCCAGTACTTC.

The chain joins TRBV5-1 to TRBJ2-3; D is uncertain. The V and J ends lost 4 bases and 3 bases respectively, with 9 bases between them. CDR1 and CDR2 (germline): SGHRS, YFSETQ. This CDR3 is 13 amino acids long. CDR3: CASSSKVTDTQYF. The CDR3 bases are TGCGCCAGCAGCAGCAAAGTTACAGATACGCAGTATTTT. Full variable domain (remainder filled in from reference TRBV5-1 and TRBJ2-3): KAGVTQTPRYLIKTRGQQVTLSCSPISGHRSVSWYQQTPGQGLQFLFEYFSETQRNKGNFPGRFSGRQFSNSRSEMNVSTLELGDSALYLCASSSKVTDTQYFGPGTRLTVL.

This sequence joins TRBV11-2 and TRBJ2-1; D is unresolved. V was trimmed by 0 bases and J by 6 bases, leaving 9 bases between them. CDR1 is SGHAT and CDR2 is FQNNGV in the germline V gene. The CDR3 covers 14 residues. CDR3 region: CASSLDSNRNEQFF. For the CDR3, the DNA is TGTGCCAGCAGCTTAGATTCTAACCGCAATGAGCAGTTCTTC.

This sequence joins TRBV6-1 and TRBJ2-3, with D possibly TRBD2 on 5 matching bases. V was pared by 2 bases and J by 2 bases, with 14 bases between. Germline V lookup: CDR1 MNHNS, CDR2 SASEGT. CDR3 size: 16 residues. In DNA, the CDR3 is TGTGCCAGCAGTGAAAAGGCCCAGCGGTACACAGATACGCAGTATTTT. It codes for CASSEKAQRYTDTQYF.

In this sample, this clone turned up a few times. The genes are TRBV5-4 and TRBJ2-5; perhaps TRBD1 as D (6 bases). Germline CDR1 SGHNT, CDR2 YYREEE (reference sequence). V was shortened by 6 bases and J by 2 bases, with 14 bases between the two germline ends. The CDR3 has 14 amino acids. CDR3 loop: CASTFGGRQETQYF. In DNA form, the CDR3 reads TGTGCCAGCACCTTTGGGGGCAGACAAGAGACCCAGTACTTC.

This clone was picked up a small number of times. The gene calls are TRBV29-1 and TRBJ2-5; 8 nucleotides align to TRBD2. Germline V gives CDR1 SQVTM, CDR2 ANQGSEA. V was pared by 6 bases and J by 6 bases, with 6 bases of the junction left unmatched. There are 12 residues in the CDR3. This CDR3 reads CSVQRESKTQYF. CDR3 DNA: TGCAGCGTACAGCGGGAGTCGAAGACCCAGTACTTC. Complete variable domain (other parts from reference TRBV29-1 and TRBJ2-5): SAVISQKPSRDICQRGTSLTIQCQVDSQVTMMFWYRQQPGQSLTLIATANQGSEATYESGFVIDKFPISRPNLTFSTLTVSNMSPEDSSIYLCSVQRESKTQYFGPGTRLLVL.

In its sample, this clone was seen a few times. The V call is TRBV6-6, the J call TRBJ2-2, with a weak D call TRBD1 (6 bases). The CDR3 has 15 amino acids. Germline CDR1 reads MNHNY; CDR2 reads SVGAGI (reference sequence). The ends were cut back, 4 bases at V and 0 bases at J, with 9 bases in the middle. CDR3 sequence reads: CASSSRTANTGELFF. The CDR3 DNA follows: TGTGCCAGCAGTTCCCGGACAGCGAACACCGGGGAGCTGTTTTTT.

Here the CDR3 DNA reads TGCAGTGCTGAAGAGCAAGAGACCCAGTACTTC. It specifies CSAEEQETQYF. This chain uses TRBV20-1 with TRBJ2-5; no clear D. The CDR3 length is 11 residues. Trimming took 5 bases from V and 2 from J, leaving 6 bases between them. The germline CDR1 and CDR2 sequences are DFQATT and SNEGSKA (reference sequence).

This clone was counted between two and nine times. This chain links TRBV2 with TRBJ2-3, with a possible D match to TRBD2 (6 bases). Trimming took off 6 bases at V and 2 bases at J, with 27 bases between the two ends. The CDR3 is 19 residues long. From germline, CDR1 is SNHLY and CDR2 FYNNEI. CDR3 DNA sequence: TGTGCCAGCAGCCCGAAAGGTAGATTCGGGGGAACTGCCACAGATACGCAGTATTTT. Translating gives CASSPKGRFGGTATDTQYF.